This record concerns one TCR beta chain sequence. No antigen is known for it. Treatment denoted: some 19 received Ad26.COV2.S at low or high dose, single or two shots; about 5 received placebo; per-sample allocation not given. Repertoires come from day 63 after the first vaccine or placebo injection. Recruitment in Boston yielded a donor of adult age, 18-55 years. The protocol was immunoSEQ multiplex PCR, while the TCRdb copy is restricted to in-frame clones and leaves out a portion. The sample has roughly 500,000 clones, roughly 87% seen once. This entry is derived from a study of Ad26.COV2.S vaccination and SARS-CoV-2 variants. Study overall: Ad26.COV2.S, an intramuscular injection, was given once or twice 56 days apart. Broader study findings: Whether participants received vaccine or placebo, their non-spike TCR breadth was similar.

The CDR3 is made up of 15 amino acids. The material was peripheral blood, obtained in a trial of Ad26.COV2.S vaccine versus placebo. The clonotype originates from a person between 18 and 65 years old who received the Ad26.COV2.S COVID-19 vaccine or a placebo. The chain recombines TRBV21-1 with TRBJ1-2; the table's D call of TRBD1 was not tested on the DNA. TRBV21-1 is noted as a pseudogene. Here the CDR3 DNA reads TGTGCCAGCAGCAAAATTGACACGCTAAACTATGGCTACACCTTC. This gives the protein CASSKIDTLNYGYTF.